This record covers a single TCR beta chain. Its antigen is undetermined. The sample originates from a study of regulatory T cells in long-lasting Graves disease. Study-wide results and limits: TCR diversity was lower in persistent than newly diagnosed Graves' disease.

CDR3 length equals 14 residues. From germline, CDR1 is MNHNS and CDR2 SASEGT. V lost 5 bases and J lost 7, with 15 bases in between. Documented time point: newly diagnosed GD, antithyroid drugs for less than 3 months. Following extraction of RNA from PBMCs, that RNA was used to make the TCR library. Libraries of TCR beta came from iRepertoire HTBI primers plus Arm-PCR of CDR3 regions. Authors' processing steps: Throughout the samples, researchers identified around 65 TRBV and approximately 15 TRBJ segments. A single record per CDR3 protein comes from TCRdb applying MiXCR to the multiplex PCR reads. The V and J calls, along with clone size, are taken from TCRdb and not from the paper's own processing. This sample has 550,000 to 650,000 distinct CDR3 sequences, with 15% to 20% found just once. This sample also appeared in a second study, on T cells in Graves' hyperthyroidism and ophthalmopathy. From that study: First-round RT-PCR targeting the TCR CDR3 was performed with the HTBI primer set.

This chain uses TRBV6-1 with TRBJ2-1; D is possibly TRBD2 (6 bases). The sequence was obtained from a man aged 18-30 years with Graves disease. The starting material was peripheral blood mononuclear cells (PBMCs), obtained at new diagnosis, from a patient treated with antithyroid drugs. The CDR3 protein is CASSLAGRTNEQFF. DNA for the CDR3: TGTGCCAGCAGTCTGGCGGGGAGGACAAATGAGCAGTTCTTC.